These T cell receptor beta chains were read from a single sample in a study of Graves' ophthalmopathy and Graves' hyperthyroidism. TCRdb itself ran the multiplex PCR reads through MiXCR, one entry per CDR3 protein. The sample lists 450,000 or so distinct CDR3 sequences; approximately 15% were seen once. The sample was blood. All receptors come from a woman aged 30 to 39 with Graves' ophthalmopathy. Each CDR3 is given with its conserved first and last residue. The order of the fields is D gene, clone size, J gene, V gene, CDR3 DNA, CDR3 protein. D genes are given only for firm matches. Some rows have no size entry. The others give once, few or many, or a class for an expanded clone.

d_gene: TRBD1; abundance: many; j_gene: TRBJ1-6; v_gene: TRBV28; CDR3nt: TGTGCCAGCAGTAGGGACAGTAGCTCCTATAATTCACCCCTCCACTTT; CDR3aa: CASSRDSSSYNSPLHF
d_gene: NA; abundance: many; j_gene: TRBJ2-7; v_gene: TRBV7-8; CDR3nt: TGTGCCAGCAGCTTAGTAGTATTGTGGGACGAACACTACGAGCAGTACTTC; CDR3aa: CASSLVVLWDEHYEQYF
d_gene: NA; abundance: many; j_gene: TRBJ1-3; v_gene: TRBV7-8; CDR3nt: TGTGCCAGCAGCTTAGTAGAAGGGAGCTACAACCCAGGAAACACCATATATTTT; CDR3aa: CASSLVEGSYNPGNTIYF
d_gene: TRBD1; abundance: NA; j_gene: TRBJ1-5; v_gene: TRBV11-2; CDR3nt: TGTGCCAGCAGCTTAGGACAGGGAGGGCAGCTGAGCAATCAGCCCCAGCATTTT; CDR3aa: CASSLGQGGQLSNQPQHF
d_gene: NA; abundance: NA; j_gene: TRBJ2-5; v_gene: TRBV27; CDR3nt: TGTGCCAGCTGTCCGTCCCAAGAGACCCAGTACTTC; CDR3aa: CASCPSQETQYF
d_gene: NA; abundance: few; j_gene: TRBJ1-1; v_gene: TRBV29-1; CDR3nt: TGCAGCGTTGTCCCAGACACTGAAGCTTTCTTT; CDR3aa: CSVVPDTEAFF
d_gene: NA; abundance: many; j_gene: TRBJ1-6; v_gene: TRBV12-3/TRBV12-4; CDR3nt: TGTGCCAGCAGCCTCCATGGGGGTAATTCACCCCTCCACTTT; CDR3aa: CASSLHGGNSPLHF
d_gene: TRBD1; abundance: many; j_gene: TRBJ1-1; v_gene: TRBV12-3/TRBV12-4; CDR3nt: TGTGCCAGCAGTTCCAATAGGGACAGGGCCACTGAAGCTTTCTTT; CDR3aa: CASSSNRDRATEAFF
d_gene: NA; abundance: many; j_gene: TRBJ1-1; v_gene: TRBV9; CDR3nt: TGTGCCAGCAGCGTAGGTGGGACAAGGAGTTTGAACACTGAAGCTTTCTTT; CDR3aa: CASSVGGTRSLNTEAFF
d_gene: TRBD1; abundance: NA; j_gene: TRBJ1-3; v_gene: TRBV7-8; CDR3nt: TGTGCCAGCAGCCAGGGGGATGGGATTTTCTCTGGAAACACCATATATTTT; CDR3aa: CASSQGDGIFSGNTIYF
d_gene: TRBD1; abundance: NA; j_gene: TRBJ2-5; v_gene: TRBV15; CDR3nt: TGTGCCACCAGCAAACCAGGGGGGACCCAGTACTTC; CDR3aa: CATSKPGGTQYF
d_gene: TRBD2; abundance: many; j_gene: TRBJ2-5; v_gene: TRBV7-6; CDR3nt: TGTGCCAGCAGCTTAGCTAGCGGGAGACAAGAGACCCAGTACTTC; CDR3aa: CASSLASGRQETQYF
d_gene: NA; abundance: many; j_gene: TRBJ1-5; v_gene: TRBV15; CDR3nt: TGTGCCACCACCCGAGACAGGAGCAATCAGCCCCAGCATTTT; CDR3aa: CATTRDRSNQPQHF
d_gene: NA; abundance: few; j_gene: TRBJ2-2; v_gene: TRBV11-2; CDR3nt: TGTGCCAGCAGCTTCCGCTCGGGACACCCAATCCCCGGGGAGCTGTTTTTT; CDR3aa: CASSFRSGHPIPGELFF
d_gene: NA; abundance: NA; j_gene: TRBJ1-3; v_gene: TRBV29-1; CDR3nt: TGCAGCGTGGGACCTCAGGATGGAAACACCATATATTTT; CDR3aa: CSVGPQDGNTIYF
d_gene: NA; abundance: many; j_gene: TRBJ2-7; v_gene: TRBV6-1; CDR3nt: TGTGCCAGCAGGGGCGAGGTCGGCTACGAGCAGTACTTC; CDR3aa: CASRGEVGYEQYF